This T cell receptor (beta chain) was captured in a study of blood T cell repertoires in COVID-19. As for the study in general: Acute and convalescent COVID-19 specimens originated in the United States, Italy and Spain.

Some clones are missing from TCRdb's copy, which holds only in-frame ones; the method was immunoSEQ multiplex PCR. This table has about 250,000 clones, 86% appearing once. The age range of participants was about 18 to 100 years, with residence in approximately 25 US areas. Cohort allocation depended upon clinical history that participants reported. Before being deemed recovered, Cohort 3 donors had two negative PCRs, clearance, or symptom resolution. The germline V and J ends were trimmed by 3 bases and 0 bases, with 15 bases remaining between them. CDR3 size: 17 residues. Germline V gene sequence: CDR1 SNHLY, CDR2 FYNNEI.

The chain has TRBV2 and TRBJ2-1; tentatively, D is TRBD2 (6 bases). Source material: PBMCs or T cells enriched from blood (not recorded which). The TCR sequence derives from a man in his forties who had recovered from COVID-19. The CDR3 here is CASSDPGDASSYNEQFF. The CDR3 DNA sequence: TGTGCCAGCAGTGACCCGGGGGACGCGAGCTCCTACAATGAGCAGTTCTTC.